This TCR beta chain was obtained from a study of T cell changes during pregnancy in multiple sclerosis. The length of the CDR3 is 15 residues. CDR1 and CDR2 from the germline V gene are SGHNT and YYREEE (reference sequence). The V segment lost 1 base and the J segment 7 bases; nucleotides outside the gene matches: 10. Assay used: immunoSEQ multiplex PCR; TCRdb lists only in-frame clones, some missing. The sample lists about 59,000 clones, just over 90% occurring once. This receptor was identified in a female donor with multiple sclerosis, enrolled in a pregnancy study. The input for sequencing was peripheral blood, taken in the second trimester of pregnancy. The chain has TRBV5-4 and TRBJ1-2; 7 nucleotides align to TRBD1. The CDR3 sequence: CASSLPGSEGAGYTF. CDR3 nucleotides: TGTGCCAGCAGCTTGCCCGGGAGTGAGGGGGCTGGCTACACCTTC. Complete variable domain (other parts from reference TRBV5-4 and TRBJ1-2): ETGVTQSPTHLIKTRGQQVTLRCSSQSGHNTVSWYQQALGQGPQFIFQYYREEENGRGNFPPRFSGLQFPNYSSELNVNALELDDSALYLCASSLPGSEGAGYTFGSGTRLTVV.